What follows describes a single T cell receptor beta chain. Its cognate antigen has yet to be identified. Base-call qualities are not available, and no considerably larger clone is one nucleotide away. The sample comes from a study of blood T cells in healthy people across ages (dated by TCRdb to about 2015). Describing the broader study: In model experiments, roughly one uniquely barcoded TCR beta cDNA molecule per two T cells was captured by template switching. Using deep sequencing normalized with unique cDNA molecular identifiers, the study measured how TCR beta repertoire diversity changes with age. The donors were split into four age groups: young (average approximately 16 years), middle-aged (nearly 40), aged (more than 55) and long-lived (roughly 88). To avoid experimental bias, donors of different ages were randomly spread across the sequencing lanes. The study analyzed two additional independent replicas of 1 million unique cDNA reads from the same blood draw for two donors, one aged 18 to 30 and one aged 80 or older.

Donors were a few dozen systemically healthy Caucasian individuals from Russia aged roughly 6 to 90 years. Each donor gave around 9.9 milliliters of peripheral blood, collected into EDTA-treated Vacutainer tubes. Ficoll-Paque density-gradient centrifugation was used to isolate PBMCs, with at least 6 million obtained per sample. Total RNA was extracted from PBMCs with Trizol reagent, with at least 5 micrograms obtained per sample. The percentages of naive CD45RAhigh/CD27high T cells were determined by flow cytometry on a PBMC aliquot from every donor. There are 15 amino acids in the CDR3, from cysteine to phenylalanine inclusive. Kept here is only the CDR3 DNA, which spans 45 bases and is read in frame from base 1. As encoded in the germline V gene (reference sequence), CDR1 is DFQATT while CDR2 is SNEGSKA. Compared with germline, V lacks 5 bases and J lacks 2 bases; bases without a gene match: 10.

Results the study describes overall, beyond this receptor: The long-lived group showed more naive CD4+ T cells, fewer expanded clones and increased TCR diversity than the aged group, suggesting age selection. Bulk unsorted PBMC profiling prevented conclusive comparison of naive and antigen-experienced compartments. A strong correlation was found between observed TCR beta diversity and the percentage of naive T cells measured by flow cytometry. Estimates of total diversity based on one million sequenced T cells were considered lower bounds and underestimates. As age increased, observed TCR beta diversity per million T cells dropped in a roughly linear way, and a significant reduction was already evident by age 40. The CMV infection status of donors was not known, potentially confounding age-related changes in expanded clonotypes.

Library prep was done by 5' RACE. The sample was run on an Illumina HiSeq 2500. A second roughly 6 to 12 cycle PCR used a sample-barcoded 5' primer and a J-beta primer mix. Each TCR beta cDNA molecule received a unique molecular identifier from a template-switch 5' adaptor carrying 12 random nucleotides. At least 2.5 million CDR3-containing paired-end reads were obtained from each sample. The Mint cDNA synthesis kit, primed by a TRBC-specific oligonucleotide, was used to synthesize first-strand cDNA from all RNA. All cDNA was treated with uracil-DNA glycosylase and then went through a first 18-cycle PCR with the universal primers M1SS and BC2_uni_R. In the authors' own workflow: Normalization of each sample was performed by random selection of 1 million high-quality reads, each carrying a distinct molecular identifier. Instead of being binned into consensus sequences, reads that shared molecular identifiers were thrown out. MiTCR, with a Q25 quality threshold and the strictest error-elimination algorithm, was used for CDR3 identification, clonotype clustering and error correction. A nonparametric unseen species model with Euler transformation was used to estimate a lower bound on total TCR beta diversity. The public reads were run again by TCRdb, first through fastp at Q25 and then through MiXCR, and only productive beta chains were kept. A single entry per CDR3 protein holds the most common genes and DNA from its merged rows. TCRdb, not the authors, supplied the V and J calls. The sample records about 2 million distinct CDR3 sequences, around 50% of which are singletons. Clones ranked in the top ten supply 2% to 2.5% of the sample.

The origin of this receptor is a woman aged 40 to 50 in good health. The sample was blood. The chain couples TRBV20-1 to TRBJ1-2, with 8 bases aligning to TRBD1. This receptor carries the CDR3 CSAPPYGQGNYGYTF. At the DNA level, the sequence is TGCAGTGCTCCACCCTACGGACAGGGAAACTATGGCTACACCTTC.